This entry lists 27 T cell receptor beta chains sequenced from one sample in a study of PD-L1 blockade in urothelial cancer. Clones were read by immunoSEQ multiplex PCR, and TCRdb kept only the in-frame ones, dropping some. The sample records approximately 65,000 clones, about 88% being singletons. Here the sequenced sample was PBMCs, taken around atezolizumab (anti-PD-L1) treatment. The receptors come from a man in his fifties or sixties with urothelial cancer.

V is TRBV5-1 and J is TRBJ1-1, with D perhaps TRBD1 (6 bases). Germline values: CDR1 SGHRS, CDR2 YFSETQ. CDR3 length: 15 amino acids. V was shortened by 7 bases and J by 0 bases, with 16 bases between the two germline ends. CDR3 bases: TGCGCCAGCCGCCTGGACAGCTTCATGAACACTGAAGCTTTCTTT. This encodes CASRLDSFMNTEAFF.

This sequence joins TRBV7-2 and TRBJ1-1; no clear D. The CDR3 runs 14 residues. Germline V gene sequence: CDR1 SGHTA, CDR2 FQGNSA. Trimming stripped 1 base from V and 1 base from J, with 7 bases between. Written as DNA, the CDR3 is TGTGCCAGCAGCTTAGGGTGGGCGAACACTGAAGCTTTCTTT. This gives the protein CASSLGWANTEAFF.

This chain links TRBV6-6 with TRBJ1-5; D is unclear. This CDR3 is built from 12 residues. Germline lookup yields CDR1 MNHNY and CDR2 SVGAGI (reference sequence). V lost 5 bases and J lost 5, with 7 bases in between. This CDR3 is CASSVEDQPQHF. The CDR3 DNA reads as TGTGCCAGCAGTGTAGAGGATCAGCCCCAGCATTTT.

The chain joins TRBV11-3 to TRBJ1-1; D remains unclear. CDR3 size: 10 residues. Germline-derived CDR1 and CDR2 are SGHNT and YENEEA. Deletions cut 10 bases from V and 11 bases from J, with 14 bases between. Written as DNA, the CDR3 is TGTGCCACTAGCGATAAAAGGGCTTTCTTT. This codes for CATSDKRAFF.

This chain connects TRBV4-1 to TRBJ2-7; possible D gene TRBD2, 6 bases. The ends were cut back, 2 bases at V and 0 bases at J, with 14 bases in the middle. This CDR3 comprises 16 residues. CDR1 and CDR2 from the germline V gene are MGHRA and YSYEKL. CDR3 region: CASSQTGTASSYEQYF. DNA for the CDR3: TGCGCCAGCAGCCAAACCGGGACTGCGAGCTCCTACGAGCAGTACTTC.

The CDR3 DNA is TGCGCCAGCAGCTTTCGACCGGGACAGGCGAACACTGAAGCTTTCTTT. It specifies CASSFRPGQANTEAFF. The rearrangement uses TRBV4-1 and TRBJ1-1, with TRBD1 matching 8 bases. Germline V gene data show CDR1 as MGHRA and CDR2 as YSYEKL. The V and J ends lost 5 bases and 1 base, in that order; junction bases with no gene match: 9. This CDR3 region has 16 residues.

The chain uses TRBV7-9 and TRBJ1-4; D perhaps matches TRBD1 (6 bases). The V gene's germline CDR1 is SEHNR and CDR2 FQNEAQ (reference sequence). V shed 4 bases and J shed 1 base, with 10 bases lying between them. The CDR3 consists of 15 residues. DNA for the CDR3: TGTGCCAGCAGCTCGTCAGGGGTAACTAATGAAAAACTGTTTTTT. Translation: CASSSSGVTNEKLFF.

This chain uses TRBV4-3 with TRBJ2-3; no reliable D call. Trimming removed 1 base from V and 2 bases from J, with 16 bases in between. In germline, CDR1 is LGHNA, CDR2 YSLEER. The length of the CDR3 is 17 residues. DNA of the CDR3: TGCGCCAGCAGCCAAGCCCTCAGTCCCTCATCCACAGATACGCAGTATTTT. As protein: CASSQALSPSSTDTQYF.

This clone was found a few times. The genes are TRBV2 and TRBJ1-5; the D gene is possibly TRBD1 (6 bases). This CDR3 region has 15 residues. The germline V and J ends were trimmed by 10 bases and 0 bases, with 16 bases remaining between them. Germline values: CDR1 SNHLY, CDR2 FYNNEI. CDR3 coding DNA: TGTGCCACTCGGCCCAGGGGAACTAGCAATCAGCCCCAGCATTTT. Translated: CATRPRGTSNQPQHF.

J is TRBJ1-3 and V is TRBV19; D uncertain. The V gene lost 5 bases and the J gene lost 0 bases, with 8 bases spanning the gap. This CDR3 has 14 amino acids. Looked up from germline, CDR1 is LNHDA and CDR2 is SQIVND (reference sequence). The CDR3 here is CASSGTISGNTIYF. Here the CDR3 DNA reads TGTGCCAGTAGTGGAACTATCTCTGGAAACACCATATATTTT. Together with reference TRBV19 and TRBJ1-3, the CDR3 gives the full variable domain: DGGITQSPKYLFRKEGQNVTLSCEQNLNHDAMYWYRQDPGQGLRLIYYSQIVNDFQKGDIAEGYSVSREKKESFPLTVTSAQKNPTAFYLCASSGTISGNTIYFGEGSWLTVV.

CDR3: CASSQAGTSGLSTDTQYF. In nucleotides, the CDR3 is TGTGCCAGCAGCCAAGCCGGGACTAGCGGACTTAGCACAGATACGCAGTATTTT. The genes are TRBV4-2 and TRBJ2-3, with TRBD2 matching 11 bases. The CDR3 is 18 residues long. Germline CDR1 LGHNA, CDR2 YNFKEQ. V was pared by 1 base and J by 0 bases, with 6 bases of the junction left unmatched.

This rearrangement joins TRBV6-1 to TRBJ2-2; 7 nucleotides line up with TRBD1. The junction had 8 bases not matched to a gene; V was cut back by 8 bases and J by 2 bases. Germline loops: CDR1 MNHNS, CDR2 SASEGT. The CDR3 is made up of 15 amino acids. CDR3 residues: CASSPGTANTGELFF. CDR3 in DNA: TGTGCCAGCTCCCCGGGGACAGCTAACACCGGGGAGCTGTTTTTT.

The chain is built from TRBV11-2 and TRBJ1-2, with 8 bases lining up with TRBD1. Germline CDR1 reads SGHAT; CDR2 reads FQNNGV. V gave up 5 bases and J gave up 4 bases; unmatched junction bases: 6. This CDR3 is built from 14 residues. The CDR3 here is CASSRDRLRYGYTF. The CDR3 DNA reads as TGTGCCAGCAGCCGGGACAGGTTGCGCTATGGCTACACCTTC.

The CDR3 DNA reads as TGTGCTAGTGGTTTCCTGGCCGCGGGAGTGGGCGAGCAGTACTTC. Its protein is CASGFLAAGVGEQYF. This sequence joins TRBV12-5 and TRBJ2-7; 7 positions agree with TRBD2. The germline V gene encodes CDR1 LGHNT and CDR2 FRNRAP. Trimming took 3 bases from V and 6 from J; bases not matched to a gene: 11. The CDR3 spans 15 residues.

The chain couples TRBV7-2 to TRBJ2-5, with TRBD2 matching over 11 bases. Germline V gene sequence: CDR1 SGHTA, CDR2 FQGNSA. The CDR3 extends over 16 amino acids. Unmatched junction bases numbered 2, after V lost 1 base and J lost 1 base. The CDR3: CASSLGLAGGQETQYF. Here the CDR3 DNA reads TGTGCCAGCAGCTTAGGGCTAGCGGGAGGCCAAGAGACCCAGTACTTC.

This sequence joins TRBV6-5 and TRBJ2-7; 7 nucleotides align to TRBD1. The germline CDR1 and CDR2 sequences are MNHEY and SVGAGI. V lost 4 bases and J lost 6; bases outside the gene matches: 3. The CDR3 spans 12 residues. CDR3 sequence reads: CASSSTGSEQYF. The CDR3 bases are TGTGCCAGCAGTTCGACAGGGTCCGAGCAGTACTTC.

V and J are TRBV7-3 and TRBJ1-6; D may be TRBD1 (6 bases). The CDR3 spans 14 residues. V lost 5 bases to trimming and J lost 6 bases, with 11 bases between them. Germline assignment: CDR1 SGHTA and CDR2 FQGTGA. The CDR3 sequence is CASSLGQPNSPLHF. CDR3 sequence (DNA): TGTGCCAGCAGCCTCGGACAGCCTAATTCACCCCTCCACTTT.

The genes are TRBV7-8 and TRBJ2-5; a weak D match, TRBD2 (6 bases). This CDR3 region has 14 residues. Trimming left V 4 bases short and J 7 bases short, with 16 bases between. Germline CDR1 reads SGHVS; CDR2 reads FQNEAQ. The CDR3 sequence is CASSSWRVRGTQYF. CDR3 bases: TGTGCCAGCAGCTCTTGGAGGGTCCGCGGGACCCAGTACTTC.

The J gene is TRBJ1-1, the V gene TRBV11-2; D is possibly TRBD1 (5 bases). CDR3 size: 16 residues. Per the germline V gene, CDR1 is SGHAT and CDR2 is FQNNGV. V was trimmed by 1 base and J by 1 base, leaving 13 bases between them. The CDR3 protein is CASSLVFGGANTEAFF. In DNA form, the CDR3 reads TGTGCCAGCAGCTTAGTGTTCGGAGGGGCGAACACTGAAGCTTTCTTT.

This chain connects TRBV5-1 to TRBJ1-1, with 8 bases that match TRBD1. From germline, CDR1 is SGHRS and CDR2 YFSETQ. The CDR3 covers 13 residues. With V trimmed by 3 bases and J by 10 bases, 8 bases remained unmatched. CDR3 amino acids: CASSWSGGGVAFF. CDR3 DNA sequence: TGCGCCAGCAGCTGGTCAGGGGGCGGTGTAGCTTTCTTT.

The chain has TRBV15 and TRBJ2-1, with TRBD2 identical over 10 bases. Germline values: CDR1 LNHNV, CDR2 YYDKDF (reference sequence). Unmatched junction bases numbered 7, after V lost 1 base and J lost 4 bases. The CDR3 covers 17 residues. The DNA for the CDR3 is TGTGCCACCAGCAGAGTAGCGGGAGGAACCCAATACAATGAGCAGTTCTTC. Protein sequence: CATSRVAGGTQYNEQFF.

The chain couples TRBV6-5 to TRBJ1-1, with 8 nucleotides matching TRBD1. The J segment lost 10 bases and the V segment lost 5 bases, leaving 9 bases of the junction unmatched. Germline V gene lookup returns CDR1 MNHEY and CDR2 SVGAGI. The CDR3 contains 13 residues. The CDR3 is CASSLDRERGAFF. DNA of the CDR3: TGTGCCAGCAGTCTGGACAGGGAGAGGGGAGCTTTCTTT.

The CDR3 region is CASSPGQGTEAFF. CDR3 coding DNA: TGTGCCAGCAGCCCGGGACAAGGCACTGAAGCTTTCTTT. V is TRBV6-6 and J is TRBJ1-1; perhaps TRBD1 as D (6 bases). The CDR3 loop spans 13 amino acids. From germline, CDR1 is MNHNY and CDR2 SVGAGI (reference sequence). V was pared by 6 bases and J by 4 bases, with 12 bases between.

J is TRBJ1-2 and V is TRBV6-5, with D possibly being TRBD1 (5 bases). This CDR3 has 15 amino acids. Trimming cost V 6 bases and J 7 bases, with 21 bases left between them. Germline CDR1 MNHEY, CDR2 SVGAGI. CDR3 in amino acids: CASSRTSEDLSGYTF. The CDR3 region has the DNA TGTGCCAGCAGCCGGACATCAGAGGATTTGAGTGGCTACACCTTC.

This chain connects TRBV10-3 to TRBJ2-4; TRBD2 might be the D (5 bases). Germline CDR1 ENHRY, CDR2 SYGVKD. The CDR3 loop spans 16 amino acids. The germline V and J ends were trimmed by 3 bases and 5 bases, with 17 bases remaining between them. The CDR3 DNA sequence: TGTGCCATCAGTGATCGGGCCCTAGCTTCCCAAAACATTCAGTACTTC. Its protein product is CAISDRALASQNIQYF.

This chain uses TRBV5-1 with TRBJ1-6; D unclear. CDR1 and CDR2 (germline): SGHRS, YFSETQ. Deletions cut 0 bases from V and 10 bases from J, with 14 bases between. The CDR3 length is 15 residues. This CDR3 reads CASSLESSGDSPLHF. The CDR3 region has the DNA TGCGCCAGCAGCTTGGAGTCCTCGGGAGACTCACCCCTCCACTTT. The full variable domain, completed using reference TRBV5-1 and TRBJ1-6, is KAGVTQTPRYLIKTRGQQVTLSCSPISGHRSVSWYQQTPGQGLQFLFEYFSETQRNKGNFPGRFSGRQFSNSRSEMNVSTLELGDSALYLCASSLESSGDSPLHFGNGTRLTVT.

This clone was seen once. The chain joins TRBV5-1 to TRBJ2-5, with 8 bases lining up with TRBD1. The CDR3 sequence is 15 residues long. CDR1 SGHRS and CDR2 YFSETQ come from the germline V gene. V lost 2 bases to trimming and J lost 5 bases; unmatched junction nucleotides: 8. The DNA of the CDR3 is TGCGCCAGCAGCTTTGGCAGGGGGCGCAGGGAGACCCAGTACTTC. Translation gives CASSFGRGRRETQYF. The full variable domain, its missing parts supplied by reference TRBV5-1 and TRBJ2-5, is KAGVTQTPRYLIKTRGQQVTLSCSPISGHRSVSWYQQTPGQGLQFLFEYFSETQRNKGNFPGRFSGRQFSNSRSEMNVSTLELGDSALYLCASSFGRGRRETQYFGPGTRLLVL.